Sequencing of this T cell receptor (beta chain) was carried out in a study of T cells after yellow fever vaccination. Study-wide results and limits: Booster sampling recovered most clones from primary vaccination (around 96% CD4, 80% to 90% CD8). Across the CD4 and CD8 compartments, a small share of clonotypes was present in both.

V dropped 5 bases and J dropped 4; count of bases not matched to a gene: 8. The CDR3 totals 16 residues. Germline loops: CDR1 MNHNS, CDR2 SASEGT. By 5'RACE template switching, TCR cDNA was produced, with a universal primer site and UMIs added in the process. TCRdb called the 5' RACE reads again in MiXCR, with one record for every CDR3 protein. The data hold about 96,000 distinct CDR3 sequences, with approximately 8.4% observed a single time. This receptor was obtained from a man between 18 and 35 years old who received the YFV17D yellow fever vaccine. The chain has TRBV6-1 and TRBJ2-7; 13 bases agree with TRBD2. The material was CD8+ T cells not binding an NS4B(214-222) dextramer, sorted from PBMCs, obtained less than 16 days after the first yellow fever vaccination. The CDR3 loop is CASSQGLAGEGYEQYF. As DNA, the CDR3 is TGTGCCAGCAGTCAAGGACTAGCGGGGGAGGGATACGAGCAGTACTTC.